This T cell receptor beta chain stems from a study of blood T cell repertoires in COVID-19. The germline gives CDR1 MNHNY, CDR2 SVGAGI (reference sequence). The V gene lost 5 bases and the J gene lost 5 bases, with 18 bases spanning the gap. The CDR3 totals 16 residues. Method: immunoSEQ multiplex PCR; TCRdb's copy keeps in-frame clones and lacks some. Seen here are 200,000 to 250,000 clones, 70% to 90% observed once, and the top ten hold roughly 6.7%. The genes are TRBV6-6 and TRBJ1-4; TRBD1 might be the D (6 bases). The clonotype originates from a woman aged 25 to 45 with COVID-19, enrolled during active disease. Sequenced input: peripheral blood. CDR3 DNA sequence: TGTGCCAGCAGTCTTGAGGGGTACAGGGTAAATGAAAAACTGTTTTTT. Amino acids: CASSLEGYRVNEKLFF.